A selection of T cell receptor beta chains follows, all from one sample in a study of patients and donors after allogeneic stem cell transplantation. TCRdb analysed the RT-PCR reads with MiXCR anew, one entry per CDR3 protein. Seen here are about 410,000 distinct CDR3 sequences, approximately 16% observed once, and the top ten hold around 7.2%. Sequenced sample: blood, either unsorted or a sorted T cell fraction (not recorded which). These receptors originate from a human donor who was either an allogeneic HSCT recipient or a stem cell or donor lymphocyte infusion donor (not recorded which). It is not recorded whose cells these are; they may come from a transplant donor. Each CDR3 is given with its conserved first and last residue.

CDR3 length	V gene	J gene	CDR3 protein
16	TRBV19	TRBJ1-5	CASSGEQRNGNQPQHF
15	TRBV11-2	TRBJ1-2	CASSSRTVSNYGYTF
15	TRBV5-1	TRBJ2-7	CASSFETGGPYEQYF
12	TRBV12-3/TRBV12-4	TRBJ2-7	CASSFVSYEQYF
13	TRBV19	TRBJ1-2	CASMREGRHGYTF
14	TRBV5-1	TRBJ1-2	CASSSQGLGYGYTF
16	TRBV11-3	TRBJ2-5	CASSPRAPGGQETQYF
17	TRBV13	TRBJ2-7	CASSLDLAGAKPYEQYF
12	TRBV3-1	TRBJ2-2	CASSLPGGELFF
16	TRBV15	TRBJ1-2	CATSRVKSVPLDGYTF
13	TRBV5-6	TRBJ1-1	CASRLGRNTEAFF
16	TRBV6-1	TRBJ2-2	CASSRRLARDAGELFF
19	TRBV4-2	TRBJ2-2	CASSQETRTSGGLIGELFF
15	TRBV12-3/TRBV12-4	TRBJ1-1	CASRTPGGRRTEAFF
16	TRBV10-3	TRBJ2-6	CALGPGGNSGANVLTF
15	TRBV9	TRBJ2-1	CASSLRGDLYNEQFF
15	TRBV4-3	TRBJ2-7	CASSQEARGSYEQYF
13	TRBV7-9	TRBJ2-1	CASSHDLHNEQFF
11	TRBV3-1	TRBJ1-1	CASSQTGEAFF
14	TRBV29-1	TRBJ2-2	CSVGAGAGTGELFF
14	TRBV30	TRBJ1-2	CAWRTPGLIGGYTF
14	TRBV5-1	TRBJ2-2	CASSLAGDTGELFF
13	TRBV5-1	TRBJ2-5	CASSPQGGKTQYF
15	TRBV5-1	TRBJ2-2	CASSRRGANTGELFF
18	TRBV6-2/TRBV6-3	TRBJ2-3	CASSLRKGLAGGADTQYF
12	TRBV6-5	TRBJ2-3	CASSEHRGTQYF